The next 17 T cell receptor beta chains were all read from a single sample in a study of CXCR3-negative and CXCR3-positive naive CD8 T cells. Overall study results and limits: CXCR3-positive naive cells had TRB CDR3s that were more hydrophobic than CXCR3-negative naive cells had.

UMI-labeled 5' RACE TRB cDNA libraries were prepared from the cells. After re-calling the 5' RACE reads, TCRdb lists one entry per CDR3 protein, DNA absent. Its clone listing holds tens of thousands of distinct CDR3 sequences. Antigens of these TCRs are unknown. Sequenced: naive CXCR3+ CD8+ T cells from blood. Subset indicated: CD45RO-CCR7+CD27+CD95- naive CD8+ T cells expressing CXCR3 (TNR3+). Receptors originate from a human donor in good health. Some clones in this sample may be carry-over from other donors' samples.

The chain combines TRBV20-1 with TRBJ2-1. Germline CDR1 DFQATT, CDR2 SNEGSKA (reference sequence). CDR3 length: 14 amino acids. This CDR3 reads CSTYPLSTYNEQFF.

The genes are TRBV29-1 and TRBJ1-1; lacking DNA, the TRBD1 call made by TCRdb goes unchecked. The length of the CDR3 is 14 residues. The germline gives CDR1 SQVTM, CDR2 ANQGSEA. CDR3 region: CSATKTEPNTEAFF.

The rearrangement joins TRBV29-1 to TRBJ2-7; lacking DNA, the TRBD1 call made by TCRdb goes unchecked. CDR1 is SQVTM, CDR2 ANQGSEA, per germline. The CDR3 has 13 residues. CDR3 protein: CSVTLLGLYEQYF.

The rearrangement uses TRBV7-3 and TRBJ1-5; as DNA is missing, the TRBD1 call by TCRdb cannot be tested. This CDR3 is 16 amino acids long. Germline V gene lookup returns CDR1 SGHTA and CDR2 FQGTGA. The chain's CDR3 is CASSLRDRSRNQPQHF.

The V and J genes are TRBV6-5 and TRBJ2-4. The CDR3 has 16 residues. Germline loops: CDR1 MNHEY, CDR2 SVGAGI. CDR3 region: CASSYSISKAKNIQYF.

This chain uses TRBV4-3 with TRBJ1-1. CDR1 is LGHNA, CDR2 YSLEER, per germline. This CDR3 comprises 15 residues. The CDR3 spells CASSPEWDINTEAFF.

The chain recombines TRBV7-2 with TRBJ2-1; the D gene TCRdb calls, TRBD2, cannot be checked with no DNA. CDR1 is SGHTA and CDR2 is FQGNSA in the germline V gene. There are 16 residues in the CDR3. The CDR3 loop reads CASSLALAGGNNEQFF.

This chain links TRBV14 with TRBJ2-7; the D call of TRBD1 rests on TCRdb alone, since no DNA is present to check it. CDR3 size: 14 residues. The germline V gene has CDR1 SGHDN and CDR2 FVKESK. CDR3 sequence: CASSPLLGQNEQYF.

The chain carries TRBV2 and TRBJ2-7; TCRdb outputs TRBD1, but without DNA this stays unchecked. CDR1 SNHLY and CDR2 FYNNEI come from the germline V gene. CDR3 size: 15 residues. CDR3 sequence reads: CASSEYRRPTYEQYF.

The chain combines TRBV6-5 with TRBJ2-2. Germline assignment: CDR1 MNHEY and CDR2 SVGAGI. CDR3 length equals 12 residues. CDR3: CASSYSTGELFF.

The V and J genes are TRBV21-1 and TRBJ1-5. TRBV21-1 is a listed pseudogene. The CDR3 consists of 12 residues. CDR3 region: CASWTDRLPQHF.

The chain recombines TRBV4-2 with TRBJ1-1; checking the TCRdb D call of TRBD1 is not possible without DNA. Germline V gives CDR1 LGHNA, CDR2 YNFKEQ. The CDR3 loop spans 15 amino acids. The CDR3 loop reads CASSQDGTGNTEAFF.

This chain uses TRBV5-5 with TRBJ2-3; TCRdb selects TRBD2, and the lack of DNA leaves this call unchecked. The CDR3 is 18 amino acids. Germline assignment: CDR1 SGHKS and CDR2 YYEKEE (reference sequence). The CDR3 here is CASSSYGASGGALDTQYF. Filled out from reference TRBV5-5 and TRBJ2-3, the complete variable domain reads DAGVTQSPTHLIKTRGQQVTLRCSPISGHKSVSWYQQVLGQGPQFIFQYYEKEERGRGNFPDRFSARQFPNYSSELNVNALLLGDSALYLCASSSYGASGGALDTQYFGPGTRLTVL.

The chain has TRBV29-1 and TRBJ2-7; the D call from TCRdb, TRBD1, cannot be confirmed without DNA. The CDR3 loop spans 12 amino acids. Germline V CDR1 and CDR2: SQVTM, ANQGSEA. CDR3 in amino acids: CSGGKGTYEQYF.

V and J are TRBV19 and TRBJ2-7; checking the TCRdb D call of TRBD1 is not possible without DNA. In germline, CDR1 is LNHDA, CDR2 SQIVND (reference sequence). The CDR3 sequence is 15 residues long. This chain's CDR3 is CASSTGTVKIYEQYF. Variable domain in full (rest from reference TRBV19 and TRBJ2-7): DGGITQSPKYLFRKEGQNVTLSCEQNLNHDAMYWYRQDPGQGLRLIYYSQIVNDFQKGDIAEGYSVSREKKESFPLTVTSAQKNPTAFYLCASSTGTVKIYEQYFGPGTRLTVT.

The chain couples TRBV7-6 to TRBJ2-3. Germline V gene lookup returns CDR1 SGHVS and CDR2 FNYEAQ. The CDR3 has 12 residues. CDR3 residues: CASIDDTDTQYF.

The chain is built from TRBV7-6 and TRBJ2-7; TCRdb's D call, TRBD2, is unchecked because there is no DNA. The CDR3 covers 17 residues. The germline V gene encodes CDR1 SGHVS and CDR2 FNYEAQ. The CDR3 loop reads CASSLGEDAAGFYEQYF.